This T cell receptor beta chain stems from a study of neurological immune-mediated disorders. This clonotype was recorded at least ten times. The germline V gene has CDR1 SGHTA and CDR2 FQGNSA. CDR3 size: 14 residues. Trimming cost V 4 bases and J 0 bases, with 7 bases left between them. 2 million unsorted PBMCs were stored in RNAlater at -80 °C before RNA extraction. TCRdb reanalysed the 5' RACE reads using MiXCR and keeps one entry per CDR3 protein. The sample comprises about 55,000 distinct CDR3 sequences, less than 4.5% of which are singletons, and less than 2% rests with the top ten. The genes are TRBV7-2 and TRBJ1-5; D is unclear. The receptor comes from a man aged 25 to 40 with multiple sclerosis. The sequencing sample was made of PBMCs. The CDR3 nucleotides read TGTGCCAGCAGCTCTCTAGATAGCAATCAGCCCCAGCATTTT. Protein: CASSSLDSNQPQHF.